Given below is one T cell receptor (beta chain) in context. The antigen remains unidentified. This specimen belongs to a study of cytotoxic CD8 clonotypes in ibrutinib-treated CLL. Points from the study as a whole: Clonotypes that were public were uncommon, and they contracted or stayed stable on treatment. Baseline values of clonality outstripped age-matched healthy donors and followed circulating CD8+ T-cell counts.

CDR1 is GTSNPN, CDR2 SVGIG, per germline (reference sequence). CDR3 size: 14 residues. Trimming left V 3 bases short and J 6 bases short, with 17 bases between. Genomic DNA in a quantity of roughly 2 micrograms was derived from cryopreserved PBMCs for TCR beta libraries. Profiled with immunoSEQ multiplex PCR; TCRdb holds only in-frame clones, not every one. The sample yields roughly 150,000 clones, approximately 80% seen once. This rearrangement joins TRBV30 to TRBJ1-1; D perhaps matches TRBD1 (6 bases). This material consisted of PBMCs, taken after 24 months of ibrutinib treatment. The TCR originated in a human donor with chronic lymphocytic leukemia. CDR3 sequence reads: CAWRDTGRRAEAFF. CDR3 in DNA: TGTGCCTGGAGAGACACAGGGAGGCGCGCTGAAGCTTTCTTT.